The T cell receptor beta chain under discussion was sequenced for a study of blood T cell repertoires in COVID-19. About the research overall: There were acute and convalescent COVID-19 samples, and they came from the United States, Italy and Spain. Nucleic acid was either cDNA or gDNA, and it came from T cells, B-cell-depleted T cells, or PBMCs.

Per the original methods: Reference gene primer amplification in the assay estimated nucleated cell counts. Profiled with immunoSEQ multiplex PCR; TCRdb holds only in-frame clones, not every one. V, J and clone size are taken as reported in that table, and D and trimming were inferred from the DNA itself. The sample carries about 160,000 clones, approximately 80% recorded once. The CDR3 totals 15 residues. Germline-derived CDR1 and CDR2 are LGHNA and YSLEER. Trimming shortened V by 0 bases and J by 4 bases, and 12 bases separated the two germline ends. The sample was peripheral blood. V is TRBV4-3 and J is TRBJ1-2, with D possibly matching TRBD1 (6 bases). This sequence was found in a woman aged 80 or over with active or convalescent COVID-19. Here the CDR3 reads CASSQDSQGFYGYTF. The CDR3 coding sequence is TGCGCCAGCAGCCAAGACTCTCAGGGGTTCTATGGCTACACCTTC.